Below, 20 T cell receptor beta chains from the same sample are listed, as sequenced in a study of T cells in Graves' hyperthyroidism and ophthalmopathy. What was amplified from RNA transcripts were TCR beta CDR3 regions. During a first-round RT-PCR of the TCR CDR3, the HTBI primer set was used. TCRdb called the multiplex PCR reads again in MiXCR, with one record for every CDR3 protein. Here the sample spans more than 350,000 distinct CDR3 sequences, 15% being singletons. Sequencing was carried out using blood. The receptors here all came from a woman aged 55 to 70 with Graves' ophthalmopathy.

The V and J genes are TRBV29-1 and TRBJ2-5; D is unresolved. The germline CDR1 and CDR2 sequences are SQVTM and ANQGSEA. The CDR3 consists of 12 residues. Trimming removed 6 bases at V and 1 base at J, with 9 bases between. Here the CDR3 reads CSVEAAQETQYF. CDR3 in DNA: TGCAGCGTCGAGGCCGCCCAAGAGACCCAGTACTTC. Drawing the rest from reference TRBV29-1 and TRBJ2-5, the complete variable domain is SAVISQKPSRDICQRGTSLTIQCQVDSQVTMMFWYRQQPGQSLTLIATANQGSEATYESGFVIDKFPISRPNLTFSTLTVSNMSPEDSSIYLCSVEAAQETQYFGPGTRLLVL.

This clonotype showed up just a few times. This chain joins TRBV6-1 and TRBJ2-7; 12 nucleotides match TRBD1. V lost 7 bases to trimming and J lost 6 bases; unmatched junction nucleotides: 7. The CDR3 has 14 amino acids. Germline assignment: CDR1 MNHNS and CDR2 SASEGT. CDR3 protein: CASNPGQGATEQYF. As DNA, the CDR3 is TGTGCCAGCAATCCGGGACAGGGGGCGACCGAGCAGTACTTC.

This clonotype was observed many times. V gene TRBV28 combines with J gene TRBJ2-4, with TRBD1 matching over 12 bases. Per germline, CDR1 MDHEN and CDR2 SYDVKM. The length of the CDR3 is 19 residues. V shed 3 bases and J 1 base; nucleotides not matched to a gene: 10. The CDR3 spells CASSFIRDRGRGAKNIQYF. The CDR3 bases are TGTGCCAGCAGTTTTATCCGGGACAGGGGGCGTGGGGCCAAAAACATTCAGTACTTC. The variable domain in full, with the rest retrieved from reference TRBV28 and TRBJ2-4, is DVKVTQSSRYLVKRTGEKVFLECVQDMDHENMFWYRQDPGLGLRLIYFSYDVKMKEKGDIPEGYSVSREKKERFSLILESASTNQTSMYLCASSFIRDRGRGAKNIQYFGAGTRLSVL.

There are many counts of this clonotype. This chain joins TRBV13 and TRBJ2-7, with D perhaps assigned TRBD1 or TRBD2 (5 bases each). From germline, CDR1 is PRHDT and CDR2 FYEKMQ (reference sequence). V dropped 3 bases and J dropped 0 bases, with 21 bases sitting between them. The CDR3 is 18 amino acids. CDR3 bases: TGTGCCAGCAGCTTTATGGGACCAGATTTTGGTGGCTCCTACGAGCAGTACTTC. Encoded protein: CASSFMGPDFGGSYEQYF.

Ten or more counts support this clonotype. The genes are TRBV5-6 and TRBJ2-7; the D gene is possibly TRBD1 (5 bases). Trimming pared 0 bases from V and 2 bases from J, leaving 9 bases between. CDR1 SGHDT and CDR2 YYEEEE come from the germline V gene. This CDR3 is 14 amino acids long. CDR3 in amino acids: CASSLAGNAYEQYF. In nucleotides, the CDR3 is TGTGCCAGCAGCTTGGCAGGGAACGCCTACGAGCAGTACTTC.

This clonotype has more than one count but fewer than ten. CDR3 region: CASSLDQTQYF. CDR3 DNA: TGTGCCAGCAGTTTAGACCAGACCCAGTACTTC. The rearrangement links TRBV28 to TRBJ2-5; no clear D gene. The CDR3 length is 11 residues. V was cut by 2 bases and J by 6 bases, with 4 bases left in between. Germline loops: CDR1 MDHEN, CDR2 SYDVKM.

In regard to this clonotype: Since a much larger clone is just one base distant, this may be a read error. The chain employs TRBV7-8 and TRBJ2-7; no clear D gene. The V end lost 9 bases, the J end lost 1 base, and 16 bases lay between the germline ends. The CDR3 is made up of 14 amino acids. CDR1 SGHVS and CDR2 FQNEAQ come from the germline V gene. The CDR3 nucleotides read TGTGCCAGAAGCGACCGGGCCGAATCCTACGAGCAGTACTTC. As protein: CARSDRAESYEQYF.

The genes are TRBV30 and TRBJ1-1, with 9 bases that match TRBD1. V trimming: 7 bases; J trimming: 3 bases; junction bases outside the gene matches: 12. The CDR3 has 15 residues. Germline assignment: CDR1 GTSNPN and CDR2 SVGIG (reference sequence). The CDR3 region has the DNA TGTGCCTTGGACAGGGGTTCTAATATATACACTGAAGCTTTCTTT. Residues: CALDRGSNIYTEAFF.

This clonotype came up many times. The chain employs TRBV5-1 and TRBJ2-2; D ambiguous. The V end lost 0 bases, the J end lost 5 bases, and 14 bases lay between the germline ends. The germline gives CDR1 SGHRS, CDR2 YFSETQ. This CDR3 spans 16 amino acids. CDR3 bases: TGCGCCAGCAGCTTGGACTCAGGCCCGGCGACCGGGGAGCTGTTTTTT. Translated, it gives CASSLDSGPATGELFF. Combining the CDR3 with reference TRBV5-1 and TRBJ2-2 gives the whole variable domain KAGVTQTPRYLIKTRGQQVTLSCSPISGHRSVSWYQQTPGQGLQFLFEYFSETQRNKGNFPGRFSGRQFSNSRSEMNVSTLELGDSALYLCASSLDSGPATGELFFGEGSRLTVL.

At least ten counts were recorded for this clonotype. The chain carries TRBV7-2 and TRBJ2-7; 7 nucleotides align to TRBD2. V trimming: 2 bases; J trimming: 3 bases; junction bases outside the gene matches: 4. The CDR3 is 14 amino acids. Looked up from germline, CDR1 is SGHTA and CDR2 is FQGNSA. CDR3 residues: CASSLQGGFYEQYF. The CDR3 coding sequence is TGTGCCAGCAGCTTACAGGGAGGGTTCTACGAGCAGTACTTC. Together with reference TRBV7-2 and TRBJ2-7, the CDR3 gives the full variable domain: GAGVSQSPSNKVTEKGKDVELRCDPISGHTALYWYRQSLGQGLEFLIYFQGNSAPDKSGLPSDRFSAERTGGSVSTLTIQRTQQEDSAVYLCASSLQGGFYEQYFGPGTRLTVT.

This clonotype was counted between two and nine times. The chain couples TRBV2 to TRBJ2-4; D is unclear. The CDR3 loop spans 14 amino acids. Germline V gives CDR1 SNHLY, CDR2 FYNNEI. V was cut by 8 bases and J by 6 bases, with 17 bases left in between. The CDR3 here is CASAERFAGNIQYF. CDR3 in DNA: TGTGCCAGCGCTGAGAGGTTTGCCGGAAACATTCAGTACTTC.

This clonotype was observed at least ten times. This rearrangement joins TRBV20-1 to TRBJ2-3; 8 nucleotides agree with TRBD2. CDR1 and CDR2 from the germline V gene are DFQATT and SNEGSKA (reference sequence). V dropped 2 bases and J dropped 2; count of bases not matched to a gene: 15. The CDR3 extends over 18 amino acids. The CDR3 loop is CSARTRLLVAGTTDTQYF. Written as DNA, the CDR3 is TGCAGTGCTAGAACCCGATTGTTAGTAGCGGGGACCACAGATACGCAGTATTTT.

J is TRBJ2-7 and V is TRBV29-1; 14 nucleotides line up with TRBD2. Germline trimming cut 4 bases from V and 7 bases from J; bases unmatched to any gene: 6. CDR1 is SQVTM, CDR2 ANQGSEA, per germline. There are 14 residues in the CDR3. CDR3 nucleotide sequence: TGCAGCGTTGGACTAGCGGGAGGGGGACGGGAGCAGTACTTC. Protein product: CSVGLAGGGREQYF.

This clonotype was seen more than once but under ten times. V gene TRBV12-3 or TRBV12-4 combines with J gene TRBJ2-3, with 9 bases identical to TRBD2. V was clipped by 5 bases and J by 6 bases; unmatched bases: 9. CDR3 length equals 15 residues. In nucleotides, the CDR3 is TGTGCCAGCAGTCCAATAGCGGGAGAGTATGATACGCAGTATTTT. Translated: CASSPIAGEYDTQYF.

This clonotype was seen at least ten times. The chain is built from TRBV2 and TRBJ1-2; possible D gene TRBD1, 6 bases. Germline assignment: CDR1 SNHLY and CDR2 FYNNEI. V was clipped by 1 base and J by 4 bases, with 10 bases between them. The CDR3 loop spans 14 amino acids. Written as DNA, the CDR3 is TGTGCCAGCAGTGAAGAGAGCAGGGGCTATGGCTACACCTTC. This gives the protein CASSEESRGYGYTF. Combining the CDR3 with reference TRBV2 and TRBJ1-2 gives the whole variable domain EPEVTQTPSHQVTQMGQEVILRCVPISNHLYFYWYRQILGQKVEFLVSFYNNEISEKSEIFDDQFSVERPDGSNFTLKIRSTKLEDSAMYFCASSEESRGYGYTFGSGTRLTVV.

In its sample, this clonotype was seen many times. V is TRBV11-2 and J is TRBJ2-7, with 7 bases that match TRBD2. This CDR3 contains 14 residues. The germline V gene has CDR1 SGHAT and CDR2 FQNNGV. J lost 5 bases, V lost 5 bases, and 9 bases had no gene match. CDR3 residues: CASSVRLAWDEQYF. The CDR3 region has the DNA TGTGCCAGCAGCGTACGACTAGCTTGGGACGAGCAGTACTTC.

The rearrangement joins TRBV5-1 to TRBJ1-2; D gene ambiguous. The CDR3 loop spans 14 amino acids. Germline CDR1 is SGHRS and CDR2 is YFSETQ. V shed 1 base and J shed 6 bases, with 13 bases lying between them. Written as DNA, the CDR3 is TGCGCCAGCAGCTTGAGTGGCACCAATCATGGCTACACCTTC. It encodes CASSLSGTNHGYTF.

The V call is TRBV27, the J call TRBJ2-7; a weak D match, TRBD2 (6 bases). Germline V CDR1 and CDR2: MNHEY, SMNVEV (reference sequence). This CDR3 is 14 amino acids long. V lost 5 bases to trimming and J lost 5 bases, with 16 bases between them. The CDR3: CASSPGVFFDEQYF. The CDR3 DNA is TGTGCCAGCAGTCCGGGGGTCTTTTTCGACGAGCAGTACTTC.

This clonotype was observed a few times. This chain connects TRBV20-1 to TRBJ2-1; D unresolved. The CDR3 has 12 residues. The V end lost 0 bases, the J end lost 15 bases, and 15 bases lay between the germline ends. Germline CDR1 and CDR2: DFQATT and SNEGSKA (reference sequence). The chain's CDR3 is CSARDSRDVGFF. The CDR3 nucleotides read TGCAGTGCTAGAGATAGTAGGGATGTAGGGTTCTTC.

The J gene is TRBJ2-7, the V gene TRBV3-1; D is perhaps TRBD1 or TRBD2 (7 bases each). The CDR3 spans 14 residues. V was clipped by 8 bases and J by 3 bases, with 17 bases between them. Germline V lookup: CDR1 LGHDT, CDR2 YNNKEL (reference sequence). CDR3 sequence reads: CASGLRGGSYEQYF. The CDR3 DNA follows: TGTGCCAGCGGCCTCAGGGGGGGGAGCTACGAGCAGTACTTC.